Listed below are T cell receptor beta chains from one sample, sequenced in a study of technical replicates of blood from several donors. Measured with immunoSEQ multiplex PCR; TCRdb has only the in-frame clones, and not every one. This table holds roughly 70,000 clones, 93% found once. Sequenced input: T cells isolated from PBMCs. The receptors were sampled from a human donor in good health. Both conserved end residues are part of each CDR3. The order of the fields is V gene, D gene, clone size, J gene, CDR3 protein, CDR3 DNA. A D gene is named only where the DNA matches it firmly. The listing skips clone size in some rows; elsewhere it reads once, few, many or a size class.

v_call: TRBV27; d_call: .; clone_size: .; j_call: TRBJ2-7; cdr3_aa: CASSLSSSEYEQYF; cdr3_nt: TGTGCCAGCAGTTTATCGTCCTCTGAGTACGAGCAGTACTTC
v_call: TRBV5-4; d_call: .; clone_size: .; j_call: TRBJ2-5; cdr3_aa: CASSLWGSTGRRGTQYF; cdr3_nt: TGTGCCAGCAGCTTATGGGGTTCCACGGGCCGGAGGGGGACCCAGTACTTC
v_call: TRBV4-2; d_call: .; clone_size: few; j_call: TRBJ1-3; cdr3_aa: CASSQAAGQQGGNTIYF; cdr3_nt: TGTGCCAGCAGCCAGGCCGCGGGGCAACAAGGTGGAAACACCATATATTTT
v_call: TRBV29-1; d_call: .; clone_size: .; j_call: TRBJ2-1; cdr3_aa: CSVRDTSHEQFF; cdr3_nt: TGCAGCGTTCGGGACACCTCTCATGAGCAGTTCTTC
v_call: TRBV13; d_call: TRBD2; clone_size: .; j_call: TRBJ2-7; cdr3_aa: CASSLGSSGRGYEQYF; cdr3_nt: TGTGCCAGCAGCTTAGGGTCTAGCGGCAGAGGCTACGAGCAGTACTTC
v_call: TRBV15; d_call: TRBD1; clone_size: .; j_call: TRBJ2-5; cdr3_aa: CATSRGGTGEETQYF; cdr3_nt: TGTGCCACCAGCAGGGGGGGGACAGGGGAAGAGACCCAGTACTTC
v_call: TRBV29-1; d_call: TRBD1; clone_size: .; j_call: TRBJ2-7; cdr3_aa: CSVRMVRGHDEQYF; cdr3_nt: TGCAGCGTTAGGATGGTCAGGGGGCACGACGAGCAGTACTTC
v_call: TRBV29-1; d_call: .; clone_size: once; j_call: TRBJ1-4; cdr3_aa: CSVGGGGNEKLFF; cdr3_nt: TGCAGCGTTGGGGGCGGGGGTAATGAAAAACTGTTTTTT
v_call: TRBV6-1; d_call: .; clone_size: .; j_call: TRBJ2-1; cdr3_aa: CASSESPEHTSSYNEQFF; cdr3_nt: TGTGCCAGCAGCGAAAGTCCGGAGCATACGAGCTCCTACAATGAGCAGTTCTTC
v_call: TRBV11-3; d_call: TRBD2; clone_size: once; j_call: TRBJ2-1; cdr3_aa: CASSPERGGSRNEQFF; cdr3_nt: TGTGCCAGCAGCCCCGAGCGGGGGGGCTCTAGGAATGAGCAGTTCTTC
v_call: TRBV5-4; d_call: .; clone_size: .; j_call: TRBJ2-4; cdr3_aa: CASSLKGGGENIQYF; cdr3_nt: TGTGCCAGCAGCTTGAAAGGGGGCGGGGAAAACATTCAGTACTTC
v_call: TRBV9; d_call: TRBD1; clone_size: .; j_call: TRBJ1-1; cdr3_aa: CASSLQGDSTEAFF; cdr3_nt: TGTGCCAGCAGCTTACAGGGGGATAGCACTGAAGCTTTCTTT
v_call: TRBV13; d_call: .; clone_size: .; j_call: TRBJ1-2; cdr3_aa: CASSLRGYGYTF; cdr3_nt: TGTGCCAGCAGCCTGCGGGGCTATGGCTACACCTTC
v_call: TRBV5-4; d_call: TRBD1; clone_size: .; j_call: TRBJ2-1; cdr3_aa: CASSSGTEYNEQFF; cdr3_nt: TGTGCCAGCAGCTCCGGGACAGAGTACAATGAGCAGTTCTTC
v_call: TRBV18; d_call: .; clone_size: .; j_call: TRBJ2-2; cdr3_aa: CASSPRQALSGELFF; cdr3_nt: TGTGCCAGCTCACCAAGGCAGGCGCTATCCGGGGAGCTGTTTTTT
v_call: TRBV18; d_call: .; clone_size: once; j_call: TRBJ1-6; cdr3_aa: CASSPYLAGEISPLHF; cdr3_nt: TGTGCCAGCTCACCTTATTTAGCAGGGGAGATTTCACCCCTCCACTTT
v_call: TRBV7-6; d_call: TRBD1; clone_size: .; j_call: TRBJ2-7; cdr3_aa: CASSLGDSRSYEQYF; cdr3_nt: TGTGCCAGCAGCTTAGGGGACAGTAGGTCCTACGAGCAGTACTTC
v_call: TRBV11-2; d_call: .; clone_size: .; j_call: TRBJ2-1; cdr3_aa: CASSRGNEQFF; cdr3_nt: TGTGCCAGCAGCCGGGGGAATGAGCAGTTCTTC
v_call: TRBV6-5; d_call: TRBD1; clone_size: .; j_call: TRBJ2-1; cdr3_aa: CASSYRQGAVGVF; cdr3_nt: TGTGCCAGCAGTTACAGACAGGGGGCGGTGGGAGTCTTC
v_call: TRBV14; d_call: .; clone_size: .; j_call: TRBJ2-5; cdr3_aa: CASSSEDYQETQYF; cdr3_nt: TGTGCCAGCAGTTCCGAGGACTACCAAGAGACCCAGTACTTC
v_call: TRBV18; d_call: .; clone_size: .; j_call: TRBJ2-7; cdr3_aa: CASSPPGGGAYEQYF; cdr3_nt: TGTGCCAGCTCACCACCGGGAGGGGGGGCCTACGAGCAGTACTTC
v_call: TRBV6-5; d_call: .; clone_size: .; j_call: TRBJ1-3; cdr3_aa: CASSSVRGRNTIYF; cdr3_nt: TGTGCCAGCAGCTCCGTAAGGGGTCGAAACACCATATATTTT
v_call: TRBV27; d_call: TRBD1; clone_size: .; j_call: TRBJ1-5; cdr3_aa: CASSMDRGSIGFQPQHF; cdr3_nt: TGTGCCAGCAGTATGGACAGGGGTTCAATAGGATTTCAGCCCCAGCATTTT
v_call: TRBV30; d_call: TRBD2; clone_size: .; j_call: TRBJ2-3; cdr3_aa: CAWSGVSDSGGFPDTQYF; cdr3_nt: TGTGCCTGGAGTGGGGTCTCGGACAGCGGGGGTTTCCCAGATACGCAGTATTTT
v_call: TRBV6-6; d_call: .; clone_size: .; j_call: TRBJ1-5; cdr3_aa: CASSYSSRASNQPQHF; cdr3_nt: TGTGCCAGCAGTTACTCGTCCAGGGCTAGCAATCAGCCCCAGCATTTT
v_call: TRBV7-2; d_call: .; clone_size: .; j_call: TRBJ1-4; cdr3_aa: CASSSYEKLFF; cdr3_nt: TGTGCCAGCAGCTCCTATGAAAAACTGTTTTTT
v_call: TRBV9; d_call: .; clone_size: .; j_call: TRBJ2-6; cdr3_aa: CASTATITGTGANVLTF; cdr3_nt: TGTGCCAGCACCGCGACAATAACAGGGACTGGGGCCAACGTCCTGACTTTC
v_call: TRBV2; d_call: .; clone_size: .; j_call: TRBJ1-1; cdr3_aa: CASSGTVNIEAFF; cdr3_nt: TGTGCCAGCAGTGGGACAGTTAATATTGAAGCTTTCTTT
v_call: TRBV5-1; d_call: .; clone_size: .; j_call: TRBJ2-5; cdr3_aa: CASSLSSGQETQYF; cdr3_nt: TGCGCCAGCAGCCTAAGTTCAGGACAAGAGACCCAGTACTTC
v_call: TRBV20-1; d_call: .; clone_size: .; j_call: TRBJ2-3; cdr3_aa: CSARSSDTQYF; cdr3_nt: TGCAGTGCTAGGTCATCAGATACGCAGTATTTT
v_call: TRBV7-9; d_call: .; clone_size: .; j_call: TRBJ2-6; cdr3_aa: CASSHIQLLSGANVLTF; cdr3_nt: TGTGCCAGCAGCCATATACAGCTCCTGTCTGGGGCCAACGTCCTGACTTTC
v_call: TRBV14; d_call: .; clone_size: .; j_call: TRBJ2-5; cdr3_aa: CASSQVRGFRRETQYF; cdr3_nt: TGTGCCAGCAGCCAGGTCAGGGGTTTCAGGCGGGAGACCCAGTACTTC
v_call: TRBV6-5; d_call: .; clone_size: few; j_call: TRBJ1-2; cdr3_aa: CASSYYQGIYGYTF; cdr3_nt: TGTGCCAGCAGTTACTACCAGGGAATCTATGGCTACACCTTC
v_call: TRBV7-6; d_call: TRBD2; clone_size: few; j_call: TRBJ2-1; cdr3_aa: CASSLWREEQFF; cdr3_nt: TGTGCCAGCAGCTTATGGCGGGAGGAGCAGTTCTTC
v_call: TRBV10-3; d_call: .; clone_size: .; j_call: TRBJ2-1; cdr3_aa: CAISREDRYNEQFF; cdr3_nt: TGTGCCATCTCGCGGGAAGATCGCTACAATGAGCAGTTCTTC
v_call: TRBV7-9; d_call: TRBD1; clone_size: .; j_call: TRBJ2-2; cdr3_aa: CASSGKKPGGSGELFF; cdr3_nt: TGTGCCAGCAGCGGAAAAAAACCAGGGGGTAGCGGGGAGCTGTTTTTT
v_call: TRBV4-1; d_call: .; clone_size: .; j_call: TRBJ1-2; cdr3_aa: CASSRPGQSYGYTF; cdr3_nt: TGCGCCAGCAGCCGCCCGGGTCAGTCATATGGCTACACCTTC
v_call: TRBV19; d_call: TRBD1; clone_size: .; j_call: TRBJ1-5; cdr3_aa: CASTLGQPNQPQHF; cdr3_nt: TGTGCCAGTACCCTGGGACAGCCCAATCAGCCCCAGCATTTT
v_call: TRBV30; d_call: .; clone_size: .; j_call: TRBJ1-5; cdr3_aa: CAWRTGGRDQPQHF; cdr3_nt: TGTGCCTGGAGGACGGGGGGAAGGGATCAGCCCCAGCATTTT